Below, one T cell receptor (beta chain) is given with its context. Its antigen is not yet known. Per-base quality was not reported, and no clone a single base away is much larger than it. This record belongs to a study of cytomegalovirus exposure and HLA in healthy donors (dated by TCRdb to the late 2010s). Study-wide context: In an earlier analysis of 587 of the donors, 250 to 350 Gb of sequence data and some 120 million unique TCR beta sequences from 150 million to 200 million T cells were reported. HLA typing included class I and class II loci at four-digit resolution. An early release that covered 640 HLA-typed donors contained around 330 gigabases of sequencing data and 85 million to 100 million unique TCR sequences. The study aimed to test whether signatures of past pathogen exposure could be identified by cataloging public T cell receptors. The T cell repertoires of 666 subjects were profiled by immunosequencing and related to cytomegalovirus serostatus. All discovery cohort repertoires had been generated using a single sequencing platform. An earlier analysis of 500 to 650 of the donors applied high-throughput TCR beta sequencing to assess whether each TCR beta V gene segment acted as functional or pseudogenic. Donor age, sex, ethnicity and CMV serostatus were compiled alongside the repertoire data. High-throughput TCR immunosequencing, statistical association of individual TCRs with disease status, and machine learning were combined to predict cytomegalovirus infection status. In a later analysis, previously published TCR beta repertoires from fewer than 750 donors were re-analyzed and high-resolution HLA genotyping was added so that TCR occurrence patterns could be studied. Because of strong linkage in the cohort, 4 to 6 DR-DQ haplotypes were treated as single units for association and clustering. Of the 350 to 450 genotyped donors, 70% to 90% were placed in the genetic ancestry cluster associated with self-reported Caucasian donors. In a later genetic analysis, genome-wide SNP genotypes for about 60% of the 666 donors were used, and that subset was treated as a discovery cohort. Besides the first cohort of 550 to 750 subjects, a separate validation cohort made up of over 100 different subjects was used. Rather than using new phenotypic data, the later analysis identified candidate immune exposures from TCR beta sequences and from how often those sequences occurred across donors. The number of typed donors differed by locus: about 620-630 for A, B, C, DRB1 and DQB1; some 540 for DQA1; fewer than 610 for DPA1; and approximately 450 for DPB1. Among some 400 genotyped donors of the cohort, an average of 235,054 unique TCR beta nucleotide sequences were sequenced per donor, roughly a sixth of them non-productive. The study at large found these results: Compared with the approximately 700-donor mean, donors in an Asian-associated ancestry cluster had fewer N-insertions in productive TCRs, according to a later genetic analysis. HLA typing was unavailable for some donors at each locus, so association tests used only the typed subset. In an earlier analysis of over 550 of the donors, most TCR beta V segments were observed in productive rearrangements about 87% or about 30% of the time, broadly matching IMGT annotations. Some IMGT-functional V segments, including TRBV6-2 and TRBV6-3, could not be told apart with the 87-base-pair reads, so those segments were excluded. Sequencing depth was assumed to be roughly uniform across donors in the presence/absence analyses, though that assumption may not hold. Because counts were too low, seventeen rarely observed V segments, including chromosome 9 orphons, were excluded from the earlier analysis of some 590 of the donors. In vitro tests confirmed that a few of the cytomegalovirus-associated TCR beta chains recognize cytomegalovirus antigens. A cluster of highly shared sequence variants was judged likely to be a technical artifact of the sequencing pipeline. Correlated functional status among segregating V segments might reflect linkage disequilibrium, but an unknown experimental factor could not be ruled out. Several of the top co-occurrence clusters appeared to be linked to parvovirus B19, influenza, CMV and Epstein-Barr virus, according to a later analysis. In both the original and validation cohorts, the classifier was reported to diagnose cytomegalovirus status with high specificity and sensitivity. In a later analysis, some 17,000 TCR beta sequences were associated with specific HLA alleles at a false discovery rate of 0.05. It was suggested by the authors that the approach could potentially be generalized to other disease states and immunological phenotypes. Only TCR beta chains were sequenced in this cohort, and the absence of alpha or paired-chain data limited detectable features. According to a later analysis, TCR association rates differed among HLA loci, with DRB1 alleles showing the most associated TCRs and HLA-C alleles showing the fewest. Strong co-occurrence of HLA alleles, especially DR and DQ, made assigning TCR associations to individual alleles difficult. Most TCR sequences were seen in very few donors, while some public TCRs were found in many individuals. An association between a missense DCLRE1C variant and V-gene and J-gene trimming of TCR beta chains was found in a later genetic analysis and replicated in an independent cohort. A further reported finding was that TCR beta sequences accurately predicted the HLA-A and HLA-B alleles for most subjects in the first cohort. The only immune exposure information available for the cohort was CMV serostatus. In a later analysis, HLA-associated TCR beta chains were found to be more clonally expanded and to have lower generation probabilities than equally common non-associated chains. In the study, around 160 TCR beta chains were listed as associated with cytomegalovirus. In a later analysis, most CMV-associated TCR beta chains were found to appear HLA-restricted, with HLA associations seemingly driven largely by CMV exposure.

Receptor libraries were prepared by the immunoSEQ multiplex PCR assay. A mixture of 60 forward primers for TCR Vbeta segments and 13 reverse primers for TCR Jbeta segments was used in the multiplex PCR. Amplification of the CDR3 region of rearranged TCR beta genes was performed with a multiplex PCR assay on genomic DNA. The Illumina HiSeq System was used to sequence the amplified TCR beta libraries as 87-base-pair reads. For the original study's pipeline: A later analysis counted tens of millions of unique TCR beta chains across the 670 or so repertoires, and around 9.9 million of these chains were shared by at least two donors. A nearest-neighbor algorithm error-corrected the raw reads and collapsed the reads into unique sequences, merging closely related sequences to remove PCR and sequencing errors. CDR3 sequences were aligned to IMGT reference sequences to assign V, D and J gene segments. Each retained sequence needed at least a six-nucleotide match to both a V gene segment and a J gene segment. A rearrangement was called productive if the CDR3 had no stop codons and remained in frame with V and J, and every other rearrangement was called non-productive. CDR3 was defined according to IMGT convention as the region running from the second conserved V-encoded cysteine to the conserved J-encoded phenylalanine. In an earlier analysis of approximately 590 of the donors, sequences lacking an unambiguous match to a single V gene segment were excluded. An earlier analysis of a few hundred of the donors called V segments functional above 56.7% productive rearrangements and segregating when the between-donor standard deviation exceeded 5%. A statistical classification framework was built for diagnosing cytomegalovirus status from the catalog of TCR beta chain sequences. A later analysis assigned V and J genes by comparing TCR nucleotide sequences with IMGT/GENE-DB human TR gene sequences. The TCRdist pipeline was used in a later analysis to assign CDR3 sequences and most-parsimonious VDJ recombination scenarios. In a later analysis, every TCR beta chain was defined by the combination of its CDR3 amino acid sequence and its V-gene family, and reads without a unique V-gene family were dropped. A later analysis removed 592 highly shared, low-generation-probability nucleotide sequences to deal with suspected cross-contamination and a sequencing artifact. In a later analysis, a clonal expansion index for each public chain was calculated from normalized within-repertoire ranks of inferred template counts. In a later analysis, generation probabilities were computed with a VDJ recombination model fitted to out-of-frame rearrangements, and the resulting probabilities were checked against IGoR. Hypergeometric tests were used in a later analysis to score TCR-TCR, TCR-HLA and TCR-CMV co-occurrence, with a repertoire-size bias correction applied to the TCR pairs. To estimate false discovery rates, a later analysis permuted the HLA or CMV assignments 20 times. A later analysis grouped co-occurring TCRs with DBSCAN, adding TCRdist sequence similarity when clustering within HLA-allele-positive subsets. Repertoires with fewer than 30,000 or more than 120,000 public chains were left out of co-occurrence clustering, as were about 5 repertoires with anomalous nucleotide sharing. TCRdb obtained this table from immuneACCESS and retained in-frame rearrangements with V and J assigned. These tables miss some clones; where compared with another copy, unresolved V genes account for less than half of the shortfall, and the remainder is unexplained. The DNA was the basis for D and trimming; V, J and clone size are from that table. For this sample there are about 170,000 clones; approximately 80% appear just once. Of the sample, less than 0.9% is held by the ten largest clones.

In total, roughly 670 healthy bone marrow donors made up the cohort. Cohort members were all nominally healthy when sampled, although unrecorded immune exposures were likely present. The donor tested CMV seronegative, placing the donor among the approximately 360 seronegative members of the cohort. A peripheral blood sample was collected from each donor, and TCR beta sequencing was performed on peripheral blood mononuclear cells. Genomic DNA extraction from the blood cell samples was performed with the Qiagen DNeasy Blood Extraction Kit. The CDR3 holds 13 amino acids from the cysteine to the phenylalanine. Only the CDR3 DNA stays, 39 bases, in frame from base 1. From the germline V gene, CDR1 is MNHEY and CDR2 is SVGAGI. Here V drops 3 bases and J drops 9 bases, and the junction holds 7 bases not matched to any gene.

Sequencing input: PBMCs. The clonotype comes from a female donor in good health and CMV-seronegative. Recombination connected TRBV6-5 to TRBJ2-7, with 8 bases aligning to TRBD2. CDR3 region: CASSYGGGRGQYF. The bases are TGTGCCAGCAGTTATGGCGGGGGGCGGGGGCAGTACTTC.